The next 8 T cell receptor beta chains were all read from a single sample in a study of T cells expressing NK-cell markers. TCRdb re-called the 5' RACE reads; every CDR3 protein appears as one record, without DNA. The sample table sets out about 300,000 distinct CDR3 sequences. Sequencing was done on a sample of blood T cells: a sorted CD56 or NKG2C T cell subset, CD4+ or CD8+ T cells, or bulk PBMC T cells (not recorded which). The origin of the receptors is a woman aged 18 to 75 in good health.

The chain links TRBV7-9 to TRBJ1-3. CDR3 length: 16 residues. Germline CDR1 and CDR2: SEHNR and FQNEAQ (reference sequence). The CDR3 reads CASSAWARLSGNTIYF. The full variable domain, with the rest looked up from reference TRBV7-9 and TRBJ1-3, is DTGVSQNPRHKITKRGQNVTFRCDPISEHNRLYWYRQTLGQGPEFLTYFQNEAQLEKSRLLSDRFSAERPKGSFSTLEIQRTEQGDSAMYLCASSAWARLSGNTIYFGEGSWLTVV.

This chain uses TRBV6-6 with TRBJ1-1. This CDR3 is 13 amino acids long. Germline CDR1 and CDR2: MNHNY and SVGAGI (reference sequence). The CDR3 here is CASRARQNTEAFF.

The V gene is TRBV7-9, the J gene TRBJ2-5; the D gene TCRdb calls, TRBD1, cannot be checked with no DNA. The CDR3 totals 12 residues. Germline-derived CDR1 and CDR2 are SEHNR and FQNEAQ (reference sequence). The CDR3 region is CASSPLGQTQYF. The variable domain in full, with the rest retrieved from reference TRBV7-9 and TRBJ2-5, is DTGVSQNPRHKITKRGQNVTFRCDPISEHNRLYWYRQTLGQGPEFLTYFQNEAQLEKSRLLSDRFSAERPKGSFSTLEIQRTEQGDSAMYLCASSPLGQTQYFGPGTRLLVL.

The chain has TRBV3-1 and TRBJ2-4; TCRdb calls TRBD2, which cannot be checked without DNA. CDR3 length equals 16 residues. Germline loops: CDR1 LGHDT, CDR2 YNNKEL (reference sequence). CDR3 sequence reads: CASSQVSSGGRDIQYF.

This rearrangement joins TRBV4-3 to TRBJ2-1; TCRdb's D call of TRBD1 is untestable without DNA. CDR3 length: 16 amino acids. CDR1 and CDR2 from the germline V gene are LGHNA and YSLEER. The CDR3 spells CASSRTGLSSYNEQFF.

The chain has TRBV20-1 and TRBJ2-3; TCRdb indicates TRBD1, and absent DNA this call remains unverified. This CDR3 is built from 12 residues. Germline V CDR1 and CDR2: DFQATT, SNEGSKA (reference sequence). The CDR3 loop reads CSAPGPTDTQYF.

J is TRBJ2-4 and V is TRBV21-1; as DNA is missing, the TRBD1 call by TCRdb cannot be tested. TRBV21-1 is shown as a pseudogene. The CDR3 loop spans 19 amino acids. CDR3 sequence: CASSSGGSQVALAKNIQYF.

V gene TRBV5-1 combines with J gene TRBJ1-4; the D call from TCRdb, TRBD1, cannot be confirmed without DNA. This CDR3 is 14 amino acids long. The germline V gene encodes CDR1 SGHRS and CDR2 YFSETQ. The CDR3 here is CASSTSGVDEKLFF. Full variable domain (outside the CDR3, taken from reference TRBV5-1 and TRBJ1-4): KAGVTQTPRYLIKTRGQQVTLSCSPISGHRSVSWYQQTPGQGLQFLFEYFSETQRNKGNFPGRFSGRQFSNSRSEMNVSTLELGDSALYLCASSTSGVDEKLFFGSGTQLSVL.